This paragraph covers one TCR beta chain sequence. As yet, its antigen is unknown. Repertoires were generated with immunoSEQ multiplex PCR, while TCRdb's copy carries only in-frame clones and drops some. Of about 400,000 clones in the sample, approximately 86% are singletons; the top ten hold roughly 3.2%. Stated treatment: roughly 18 received Ad26.COV2.S at low or high dose, single or two shots; 5 received placebo; per-sample allocation not given. Material that was analyzed had been drawn on day 63 after the first vaccine or placebo injection. This record comes from a study of Ad26.COV2.S vaccination and SARS-CoV-2 variants. Study-wide points: Ad26.COV2.S recipients had broader spike-specific TCRs (P = 0.0014).

Per germline, CDR1 PRHDT and CDR2 FYEKMQ (reference sequence). CDR3 length: 16 amino acids. V was shortened by 4 bases and J by 4 bases, with 19 bases between the two germline ends. The material sequenced was peripheral blood, taken in a trial of Ad26.COV2.S vaccine versus placebo. The sequence was obtained from a person between 18 and 65 years old who received the Ad26.COV2.S COVID-19 vaccine or a placebo. J is TRBJ2-5 and V is TRBV13; D possibly corresponds to TRBD2 (6 bases). CDR3 bases: TGTGCCAGCAGCTCCCGCGCGGGGCAAAAACCAGAGACCCAGTACTTC. This codes for CASSSRAGQKPETQYF. The variable domain in full, completed from reference TRBV13 and TRBJ2-5, reads AAGVIQSPRHLIKEKRETATLKCYPIPRHDTVYWYQQGPGQDPQFLISFYEKMQSDKGSIPDRFSAQQFSDYHSELNMSSLELGDSALYFCASSSRAGQKPETQYFGPGTRLLVL.